The 8 T cell receptor beta chains below come from one sample, sequenced in a study of regulatory T cells in long-lasting Graves disease. Time point defined: persistent/refractory GD, antithyroid drugs over 5 years with positive TRAb. The TCR library was prepared using RNA isolated from PBMCs. According to the study, TCR beta libraries were built with iRepertoire HTBI primers and CDR3-region Arm-PCR. TCRdb re-analysed the multiplex PCR reads in MiXCR, keeping a single row per CDR3 protein. This sample has about 290,000 distinct CDR3 sequences; roughly a fifth occur once, and the top ten carry roughly three fifths. The sequences come from peripheral blood mononuclear cells (PBMCs), collected when the disease was refractory, from a patient treated with antithyroid drugs. All receptors derive from a female donor with Graves disease.

This rearrangement joins TRBV9 to TRBJ2-2; 8 bases match TRBD2. CDR3 length equals 18 residues. With 5 bases clipped from V and 8 bases from J, the junction kept 20 bases outside the gene matches. The germline CDR1 and CDR2 sequences are SGDLS and YYNGEE. The CDR3 nucleotides are TGTGCCAGCAGTAAGGAAGTGGGACTAGTGGGAGGGGTGGGGGAGCTGTTTTTT. This translates into CASSKEVGLVGGVGELFF.

This clonotype came up many times. This CDR3 is CASSTGQGASPLHF. For the CDR3, the DNA is TGTGCCAGCAGTACTGGGCAGGGAGCTTCACCCCTCCACTTT. The chain uses TRBV6-1 and TRBJ1-6; D might be TRBD1 (5 bases). Trimming pared 5 bases from V and 9 bases from J, leaving 14 bases between. CDR1 MNHNS and CDR2 SASEGT come from the germline V gene. There are 14 residues in the CDR3.

The chain employs TRBV27 and TRBJ2-7, with D unclear. The length of the CDR3 is 13 residues. Germline CDR1 reads MNHEY; CDR2 reads SMNVEV (reference sequence). The germline V and J ends were trimmed by 3 bases and 3 bases, with 9 bases remaining between them. CDR3 sequence reads: CASSLKGDYEQYF. CDR3 in DNA: TGTGCCAGCAGTTTGAAAGGAGACTACGAGCAGTACTTC.

CDR3 sequence: CASRRQGAHNTGELFF. The CDR3 region has the DNA TGTGCCAGCAGGAGACAGGGGGCGCATAACACCGGGGAGCTGTTTTTT. The genes are TRBV7-9 and TRBJ2-2; the match to TRBD1 covers 10 bases. The CDR3 totals 16 residues. CDR1 is SEHNR and CDR2 is FQNEAQ in the germline V gene (reference sequence). Trimming took 6 bases from V and 2 from J; bases not matched to a gene: 6.

CDR3 loop: CASRGLDTQYF. In DNA, the CDR3 is TGCGCCAGCAGAGGATTGGATACGCAGTATTTT. This chain uses TRBV5-1 with TRBJ2-3; D gene unclear. The V and J ends lost 5 bases and 6 bases respectively, with 7 bases between them. The CDR3 runs to 11 residues. Germline loops: CDR1 SGHRS, CDR2 YFSETQ. The full variable domain, completed using reference TRBV5-1 and TRBJ2-3, is KAGVTQTPRYLIKTRGQQVTLSCSPISGHRSVSWYQQTPGQGLQFLFEYFSETQRNKGNFPGRFSGRQFSNSRSEMNVSTLELGDSALYLCASRGLDTQYFGPGTRLTVL.

A word on this clonotype: A single base separates this from a much larger clone, so it may be a read error. This sequence joins TRBV28 and TRBJ2-7, with D maybe TRBD1 (6 bases). The germline gives CDR1 MDHEN, CDR2 SYDVKM. The CDR3 sequence is 14 residues long. The CDR3 reads CAGSSATGFYEQYF. The DNA of the CDR3 is TGTGCCGGCAGTTCGGCTACAGGGTTCTACGAGCAGTACTTC.

This clonotype appeared a few times. The chain links TRBV19 to TRBJ2-1; 8 bases are a match to TRBD2. With 6 bases clipped from V and 3 bases from J, the junction kept 7 bases outside the gene matches. The V gene's germline CDR1 is LNHDA and CDR2 SQIVND (reference sequence). CDR3 size: 15 residues. The CDR3 reads CASSIWGLDYNEQFF. The CDR3 nucleotides are TGTGCCAGTAGCATTTGGGGACTAGACTACAATGAGCAGTTCTTC.

In regard to this clonotype: This could be a read error, since a much larger clone is one nucleotide away. J is TRBJ1-1 and V is TRBV6-5, with D hard to call. CDR3 length: 12 residues. The germline CDR1 and CDR2 sequences are MNHEY and SVGAGI. The CDR3 loop is CAGSYGVTEAFF. Written as DNA, the CDR3 is TGTGCCGGCAGTTACGGTGTCACTGAAGCTTTCTTT.